This TCR beta chain was profiled in a study of CD8 T cells in Susac syndrome. Reverse transcription of roughly 0.5 to 1 ug RNA was carried out with random hexamers. The authors amplified TCR beta CDR3 across 54 Vbeta and 13 Jbeta using immunoSEQ multiplex PCR. TCRdb ran MiXCR on the immunoSEQ multiplex PCR reads and lists one entry per CDR3 protein. The table includes about 150,000 distinct CDR3 sequences, just over 90% detected once. Healthy donors constituted the control group, matched for age and sex. V lost 8 bases and J lost 5; bases outside the gene matches: 14. The CDR3 length is 14 residues. The germline gives CDR1 DFQATT, CDR2 SNEGSKA (reference sequence).

The sequence came from a human donor in good health. Sequenced: CD4+ T cells from PBMCs. The chain carries TRBV20-1 and TRBJ1-2, with TRBD1 matching over 7 bases. The CDR3 sequence is CSLQEGAGRYGYTF. The CDR3 region has the DNA TGCAGTCTACAAGAGGGGGCTGGGAGGTATGGCTACACCTTC.